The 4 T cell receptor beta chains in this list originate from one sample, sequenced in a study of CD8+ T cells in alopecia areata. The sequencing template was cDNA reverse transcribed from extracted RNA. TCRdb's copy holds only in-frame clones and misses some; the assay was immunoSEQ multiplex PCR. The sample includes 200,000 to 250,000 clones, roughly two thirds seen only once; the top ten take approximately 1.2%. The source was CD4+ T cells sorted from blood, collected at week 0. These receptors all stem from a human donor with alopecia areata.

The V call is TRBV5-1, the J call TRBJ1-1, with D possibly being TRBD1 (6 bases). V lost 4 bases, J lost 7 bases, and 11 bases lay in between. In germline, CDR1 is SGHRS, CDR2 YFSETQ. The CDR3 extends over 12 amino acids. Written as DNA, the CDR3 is TGCGCCAGCAGCCGCGGACAGCATGAAGCTTTCTTT. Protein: CASSRGQHEAFF. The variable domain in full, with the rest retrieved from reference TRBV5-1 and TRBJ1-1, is KAGVTQTPRYLIKTRGQQVTLSCSPISGHRSVSWYQQTPGQGLQFLFEYFSETQRNKGNFPGRFSGRQFSNSRSEMNVSTLELGDSALYLCASSRGQHEAFFGQGTRLTVV.

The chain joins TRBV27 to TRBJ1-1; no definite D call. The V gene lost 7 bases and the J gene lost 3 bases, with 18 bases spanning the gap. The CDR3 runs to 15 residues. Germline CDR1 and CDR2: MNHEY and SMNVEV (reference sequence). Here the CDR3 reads CASNHWAPRDTEAFF. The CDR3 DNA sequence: TGTGCCAGCAATCATTGGGCCCCGAGGGACACTGAAGCTTTCTTT.

For the CDR3, the DNA is TGTGCCTGGAGTGTACAGGCCCCATTAGGGCAGTACTTC. Its protein is CAWSVQAPLGQYF. The rearrangement uses TRBV30 and TRBJ2-7, with a possible D match to TRBD1 (5 bases). The germline CDR1 and CDR2 sequences are GTSNPN and SVGIG (reference sequence). The ends were cut back, 0 bases at V and 9 bases at J, with 15 bases in the middle. The length of the CDR3 is 13 residues.

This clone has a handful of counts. The CDR3 bases are TGTGCCAGCAGCGAGGTCAACACTTTATGGAGGTACACCTTC. Translating it yields CASSEVNTLWRYTF. J is TRBJ1-2 and V is TRBV5-4; D is ambiguous. In germline, CDR1 is SGHNT, CDR2 YYREEE (reference sequence). This CDR3 has 14 residues. V was trimmed by 4 bases and J by 11 bases, leaving 21 bases between them.